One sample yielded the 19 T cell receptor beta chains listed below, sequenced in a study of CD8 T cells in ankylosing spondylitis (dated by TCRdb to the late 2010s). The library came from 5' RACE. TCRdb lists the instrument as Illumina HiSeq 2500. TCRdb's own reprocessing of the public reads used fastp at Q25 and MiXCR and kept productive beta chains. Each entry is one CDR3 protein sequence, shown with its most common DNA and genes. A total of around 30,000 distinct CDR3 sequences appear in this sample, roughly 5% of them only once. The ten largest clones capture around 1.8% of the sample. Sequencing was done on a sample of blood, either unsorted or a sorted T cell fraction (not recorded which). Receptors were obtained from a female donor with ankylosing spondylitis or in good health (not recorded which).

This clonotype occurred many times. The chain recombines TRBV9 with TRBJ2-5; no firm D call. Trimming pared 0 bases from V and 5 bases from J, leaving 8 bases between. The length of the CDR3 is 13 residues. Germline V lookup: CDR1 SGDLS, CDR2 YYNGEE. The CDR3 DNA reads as TGTGCCAGCAGCGTAGCCGCCCGGGAGACCCAGTACTTC. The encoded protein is CASSVAARETQYF.

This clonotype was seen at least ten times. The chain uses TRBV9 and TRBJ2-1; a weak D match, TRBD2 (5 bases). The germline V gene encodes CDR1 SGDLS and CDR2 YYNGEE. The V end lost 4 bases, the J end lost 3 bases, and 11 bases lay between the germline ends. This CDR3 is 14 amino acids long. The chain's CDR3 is CASSSGGRYNEQFF. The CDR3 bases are TGTGCCAGCAGCTCCGGCGGGCGCTACAATGAGCAGTTCTTC.

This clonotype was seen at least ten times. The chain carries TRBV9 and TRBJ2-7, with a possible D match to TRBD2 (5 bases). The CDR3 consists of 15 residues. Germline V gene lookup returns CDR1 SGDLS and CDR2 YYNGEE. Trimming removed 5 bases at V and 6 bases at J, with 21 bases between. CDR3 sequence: CASSEEARGYREQYF. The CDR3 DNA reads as TGTGCCAGCAGTGAAGAGGCACGGGGTTATCGCGAGCAGTACTTC.

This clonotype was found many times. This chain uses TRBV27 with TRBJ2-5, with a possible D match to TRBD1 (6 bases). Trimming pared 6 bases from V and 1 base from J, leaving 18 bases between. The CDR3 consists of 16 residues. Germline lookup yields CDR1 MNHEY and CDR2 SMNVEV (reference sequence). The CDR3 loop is CASRVFRVGAQETQYF. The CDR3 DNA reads TGTGCCAGCAGAGTATTCAGGGTGGGGGCCCAAGAGACCCAGTACTTC.

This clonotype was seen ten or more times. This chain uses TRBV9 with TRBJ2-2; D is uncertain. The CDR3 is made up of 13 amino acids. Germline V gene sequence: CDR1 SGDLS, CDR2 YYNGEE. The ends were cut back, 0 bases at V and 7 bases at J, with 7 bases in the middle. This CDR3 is CASSVELVGELFF. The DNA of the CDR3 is TGTGCCAGCAGCGTAGAACTGGTCGGGGAGCTGTTTTTT.

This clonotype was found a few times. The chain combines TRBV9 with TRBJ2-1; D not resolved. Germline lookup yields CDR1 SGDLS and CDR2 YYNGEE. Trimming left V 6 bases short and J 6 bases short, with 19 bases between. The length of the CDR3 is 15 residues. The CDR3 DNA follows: TGTGCCAGCACCTGGGCAGATGAGGTGGGCAATGAGCAGTTCTTC. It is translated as CASTWADEVGNEQFF.

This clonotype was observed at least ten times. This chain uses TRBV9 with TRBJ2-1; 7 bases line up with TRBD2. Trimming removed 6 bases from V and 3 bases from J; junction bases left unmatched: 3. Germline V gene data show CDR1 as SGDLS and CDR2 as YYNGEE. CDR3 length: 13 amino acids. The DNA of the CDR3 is TGTGCCAGCAACCCTAGCGGCTACAATGAGCAGTTCTTC. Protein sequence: CASNPSGYNEQFF.

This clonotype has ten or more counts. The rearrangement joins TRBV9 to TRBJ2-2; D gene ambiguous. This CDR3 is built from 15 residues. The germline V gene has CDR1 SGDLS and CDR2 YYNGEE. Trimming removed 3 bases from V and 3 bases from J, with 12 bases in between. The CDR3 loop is CASSAYAYDTGELFF. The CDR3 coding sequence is TGTGCCAGCAGCGCCTACGCATACGACACCGGGGAGCTGTTTTTT.

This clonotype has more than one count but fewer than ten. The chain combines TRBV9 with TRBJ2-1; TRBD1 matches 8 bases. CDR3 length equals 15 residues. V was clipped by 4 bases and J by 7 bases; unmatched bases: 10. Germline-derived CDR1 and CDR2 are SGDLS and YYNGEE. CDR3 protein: CASSLRTGMVNEQFF. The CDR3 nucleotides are TGTGCCAGCAGCTTACGGACAGGGATGGTTAATGAGCAGTTCTTC.

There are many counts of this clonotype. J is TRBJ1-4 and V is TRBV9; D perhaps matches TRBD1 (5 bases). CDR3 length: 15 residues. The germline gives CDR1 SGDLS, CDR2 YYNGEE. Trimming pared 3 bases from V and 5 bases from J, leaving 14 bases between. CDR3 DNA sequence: TGTGCCAGCAGCGAGCGGGTAGGGGAAAATGAAAAACTGTTTTTT. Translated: CASSERVGENEKLFF.

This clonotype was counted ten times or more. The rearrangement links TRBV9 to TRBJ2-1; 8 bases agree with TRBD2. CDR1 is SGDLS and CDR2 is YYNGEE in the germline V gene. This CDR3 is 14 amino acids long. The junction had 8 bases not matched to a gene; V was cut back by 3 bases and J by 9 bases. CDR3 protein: CASSGNRGGGEQFF. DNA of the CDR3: TGTGCCAGCAGCGGCAACCGGGGGGGAGGTGAGCAGTTCTTC.

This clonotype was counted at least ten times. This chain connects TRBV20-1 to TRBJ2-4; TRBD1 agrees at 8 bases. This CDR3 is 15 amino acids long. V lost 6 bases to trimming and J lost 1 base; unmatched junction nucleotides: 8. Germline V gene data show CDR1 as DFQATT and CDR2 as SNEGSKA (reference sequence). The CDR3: CSAIRGLGAKNIQYF. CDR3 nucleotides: TGCAGTGCAATCAGGGGGCTTGGGGCCAAAAACATTCAGTACTTC.

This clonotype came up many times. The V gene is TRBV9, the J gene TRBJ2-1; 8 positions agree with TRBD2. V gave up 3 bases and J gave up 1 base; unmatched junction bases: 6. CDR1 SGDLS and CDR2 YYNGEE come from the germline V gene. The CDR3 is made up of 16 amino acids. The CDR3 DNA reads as TGTGCCAGCAGCGGGCAGACTAGCGCTTCCTACAATGAGCAGTTCTTC. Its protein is CASSGQTSASYNEQFF.

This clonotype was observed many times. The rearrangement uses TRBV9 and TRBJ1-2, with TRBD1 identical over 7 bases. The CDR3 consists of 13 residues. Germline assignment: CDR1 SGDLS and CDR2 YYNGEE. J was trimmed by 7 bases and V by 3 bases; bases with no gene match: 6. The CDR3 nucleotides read TGTGCCAGCAGCGCCACAGGGGTCTCTGGCTACACCTTC. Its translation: CASSATGVSGYTF.

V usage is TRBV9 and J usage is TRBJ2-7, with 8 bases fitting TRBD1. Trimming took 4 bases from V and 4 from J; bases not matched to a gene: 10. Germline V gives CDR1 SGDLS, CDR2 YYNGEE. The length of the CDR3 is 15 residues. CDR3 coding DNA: TGTGCCAGCAGCCCCAGGGCAGGGGGCACGTACGAGCAGTACTTC. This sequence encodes CASSPRAGGTYEQYF.

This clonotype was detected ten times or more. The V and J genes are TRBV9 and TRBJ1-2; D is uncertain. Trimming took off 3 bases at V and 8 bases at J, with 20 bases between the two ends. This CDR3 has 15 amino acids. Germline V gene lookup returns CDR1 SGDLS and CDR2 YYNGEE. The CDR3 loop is CASSATPLREGGYTF. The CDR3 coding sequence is TGTGCCAGCAGCGCCACGCCGTTGAGGGAGGGCGGCTACACCTTC.

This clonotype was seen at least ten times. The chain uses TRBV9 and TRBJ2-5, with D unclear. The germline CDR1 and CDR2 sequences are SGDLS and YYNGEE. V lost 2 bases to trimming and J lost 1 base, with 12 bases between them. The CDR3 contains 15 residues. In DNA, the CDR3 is TGTGCCAGCAGCGTCCGACACTTACCCCAAGAGACCCAGTACTTC. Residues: CASSVRHLPQETQYF.

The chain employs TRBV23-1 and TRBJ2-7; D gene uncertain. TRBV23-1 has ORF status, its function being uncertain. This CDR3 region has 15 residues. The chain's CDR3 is CANLSGPMAHYEQYF. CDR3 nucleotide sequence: TGCGCTAATCTCTCGGGCCCCATGGCCCACTACGAGCAGTACTTC.

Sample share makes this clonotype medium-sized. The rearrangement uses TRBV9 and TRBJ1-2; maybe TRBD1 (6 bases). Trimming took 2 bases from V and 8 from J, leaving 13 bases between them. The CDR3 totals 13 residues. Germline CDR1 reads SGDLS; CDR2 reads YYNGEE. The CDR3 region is CASSVTNGGGYTF. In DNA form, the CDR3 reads TGTGCCAGCAGCGTCACCAACGGGGGCGGCTACACCTTC.